This T cell receptor (beta chain) was obtained from a study of cytomegalovirus exposure and HLA in healthy donors. Germline trimming cut 3 bases from V and 2 bases from J; bases unmatched to any gene: 5. This CDR3 region has 17 residues. Germline values: CDR1 MNHNS, CDR2 SASEGT. The study's findings and limits: In the analysis, some V segments, TRBV6-2 and TRBV6-3 included, were excluded as indistinguishable. CMV serostatus was the sole immune exposure data available.

Concerning this clone: Its target is unknown.

PCR employed 60 Vbeta and 13 Jbeta primers. Sequenced by immunoSEQ multiplex PCR; TCRdb stores in-frame clones only, minus some. The table lists about 82,000 clones. The TCR comes from a woman aged 25 to 39 in good health and CMV-seronegative. What was sequenced was PBMCs. The gene calls are TRBV6-1 and TRBJ2-6; 9 bases agree with TRBD1. The CDR3 DNA reads as TGTGCCAGCAGTGAGCGGGACAGGGTCGCTGGGGCCAACGTCCTGACTTTC. It translates to CASSERDRVAGANVLTF.